This note documents a single T cell receptor (beta chain) sequence. Its antigen remains unknown. The data were taken from a study of shared clonotypes between healthy human individuals. Negatively enriched CD4+ T cells were divided by CD45RA into naive and memory. Every immunoSEQ plate was one replicate of a subset's evenly spread DNA. Clones were read by immunoSEQ multiplex PCR, and TCRdb kept only the in-frame ones, dropping some. The sample yields around 340,000 clones, roughly 80% seen once. Points from the study as a whole: Investigators expected sequencing depth to affect clonotype sharing among donors. Generation of non-shared clonotypes was less probable than generation of clonotypes shared by all four donors.

The V end lost 5 bases, the J end lost 6 bases, and 13 bases lay between the germline ends. The CDR3 loop spans 13 amino acids. Germline CDR1 and CDR2: MNHEY and SMNVEV (reference sequence). The sequenced sample was memory CD4+ T cells sorted from blood. As for subset: CD45RA-negative fraction. The chain carries TRBV27 and TRBJ2-5; a possible D gene is TRBD2 (5 bases). The origin of this receptor is a man aged 30 to 45 in good health. CDR3 amino acids: CASSNLAGKTQYF. The CDR3 bases are TGTGCCAGCAGTAACCTAGCTGGGAAGACCCAGTACTTC.